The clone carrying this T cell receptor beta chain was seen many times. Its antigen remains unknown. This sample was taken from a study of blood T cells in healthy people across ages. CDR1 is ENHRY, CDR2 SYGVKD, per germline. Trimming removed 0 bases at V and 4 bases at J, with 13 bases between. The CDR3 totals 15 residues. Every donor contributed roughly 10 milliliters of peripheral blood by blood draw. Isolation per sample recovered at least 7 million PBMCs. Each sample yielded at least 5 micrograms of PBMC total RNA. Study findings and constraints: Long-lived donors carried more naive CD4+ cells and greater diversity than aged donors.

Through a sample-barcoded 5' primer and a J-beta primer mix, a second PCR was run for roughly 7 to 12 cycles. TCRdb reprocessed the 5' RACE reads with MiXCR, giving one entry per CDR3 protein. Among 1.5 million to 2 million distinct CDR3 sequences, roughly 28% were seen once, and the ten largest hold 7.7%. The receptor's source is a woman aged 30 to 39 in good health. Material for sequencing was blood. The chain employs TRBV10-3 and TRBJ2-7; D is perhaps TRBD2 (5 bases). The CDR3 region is CAISESEGSGYEQYF. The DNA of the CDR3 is TGTGCCATCAGTGAGTCTGAGGGTTCTGGTTACGAGCAGTACTTC.